A selection of T cell receptor beta chains follows, all from one sample in a study of shared clonotypes between healthy human individuals. Here immunoSEQ multiplex PCR was the method, and the copy in TCRdb shows in-frame clones only, minus some. The sample lists 850,000 to 1,100,000 clones; 70% to 80% were seen once. The source material was memory CD4+ T cells from PBMCs. The source is a man younger than 35 in good health. Some clones in this sample may be carry-over from other donors' samples. Each CDR3 is given with its conserved first and last residue. A D gene is named only where the DNA matches it firmly. Expanded clones are given a class, and other clones once, few, many or no size at all.

j_gene | abundance | d_gene | v_gene | CDR3nt | CDR3aa
TRBJ1-4 | NA | NA | TRBV19 | TGTGCCAGTAGTCCCTCCCTCGCGGCTAATGAAAAACTGTTTTTT | CASSPSLAANEKLFF
TRBJ2-5 | NA | NA | TRBV30 | TGTGCCTGGAGTTTCAGGGGGGGAACAGAGACCCAGTACTTC | CAWSFRGGTETQYF
TRBJ2-7 | NA | NA | TRBV5-1 | TGCGCCAGCACCACCGGGACGTCTTACTACGAGCAGTACTTC | CASTTGTSYYEQYF
TRBJ1-5 | NA | TRBD1 | TRBV29-1 | TGCAGCGCCGGGACAGATTATAATCAGCCCCAGCATTTT | CSAGTDYNQPQHF
TRBJ1-2 | NA | TRBD1 | TRBV28 | TGTGCCAGTAGGGACAGCACTAACTATGGCTACACCTTC | CASRDSTNYGYTF
TRBJ2-7 | NA | TRBD2 | TRBV27 | TGTGCCAGCAGCGCGGTACTAGCGGCCGAGCAGTACTTC | CASSAVLAAEQYF
TRBJ2-7 | NA | TRBD1 | TRBV5-6 | TGTGCCAGCAGCTTGACCGGGACAGGGGGCATCGACGAGCAGTACTTC | CASSLTGTGGIDEQYF
TRBJ1-2 | many | TRBD1 | TRBV27 | TGTGCCAGCAGTTCTACAGGGGCGAGGTCCCTATATGGCTACACCTTC | CASSSTGARSLYGYTF
TRBJ2-7 | NA | NA | TRBV2 | TGTGCCAGCACCAACAGGGCTAGGTCGGGCGAGCAGTACTTC | CASTNRARSGEQYF
TRBJ2-3 | NA | TRBD2 | TRBV7-2 | TGTGCCAGCAGCTTTATCGGGGGGGAAGAGGATACGCAGTATTTT | CASSFIGGEEDTQYF
TRBJ2-7 | NA | TRBD1 | TRBV27 | TGTGCCAGCAGTCCCGGGACAGGGCTCGTCGAGCAGTACTTC | CASSPGTGLVEQYF
TRBJ2-6 | NA | NA | TRBV5-1 | TGCGCCAGCAGCAGGGCCCTATCGGGGGCCAACGTCCTGACTTTC | CASSRALSGANVLTF
TRBJ2-1 | NA | NA | TRBV5-1 | TGCGCCAGCAGCTTGGCCCAGATGACGGGACGTTGGAGCTCCTACAATGAGCAGTTCTTC | CASSLAQMTGRWSSYNEQFF
TRBJ2-1 | NA | NA | TRBV18 | TGTGCCAGCTCAACTACAAACAATGAGCAGTTCTTC | CASSTTNNEQFF
TRBJ1-5 | NA | TRBD1 | TRBV25-1 | TGTGCCAGCAGTGACCGAACAGGGGATAGCAATCAGCCCCAGCATTTT | CASSDRTGDSNQPQHF
TRBJ2-7 | NA | NA | TRBV4-1 | TGCGCCAGCAGCCAATCCAGGACATTCTCCTACGAGCAGTACTTC | CASSQSRTFSYEQYF
TRBJ1-1 | NA | NA | TRBV5-1 | TGCGCCAGCGTAGGAAACACTGAAGCTTTCTTT | CASVGNTEAFF
TRBJ1-2 | NA | NA | TRBV30 | TGTGCCTACCACGGGAACTATGGCTACACCTTC | CAYHGNYGYTF
TRBJ1-4 | NA | NA | TRBV28 | TGTGCCAGCAGCTTAGTGGGAACAACTAATGAAAAACTGTTTTTT | CASSLVGTTNEKLFF
TRBJ2-1 | NA | TRBD2 | TRBV11-3 | TGTGCCAGCAGCAAGCTAGCGGGAGGGCCCGGCTCCTACAATGAGCAGTTCTTC | CASSKLAGGPGSYNEQFF
TRBJ2-1 | NA | TRBD1 | TRBV7-3 | TGTGCCAGCAGCTTAACTCAGACAGGGGGCCTGGATGAGCAGTTCTTC | CASSLTQTGGLDEQFF
TRBJ2-7 | NA | TRBD2 | TRBV4-1 | TGCGCCAGCAGCCAAGATTTGGCTAGCGGTTCCTACGAGCAGTACTTC | CASSQDLASGSYEQYF